This passage covers 29 T cell receptor beta chains from one sample sequenced in a study of T cell clonality in common variable immunodeficiency. Profiled with immunoSEQ multiplex PCR; TCRdb holds only in-frame clones, not every one. Recorded here are some 80,000 clones, none singletons. The specimen was peripheral blood mononuclear cells. These receptors all stem from a person between 18 and 69 years old in good health.

Ten or more counts support this clone. The read comes to an end 3 residues before the CDR3 does, leaving the germline J gene to fill in the end. This chain uses TRBV10-3 with TRBJ2-3, with TRBD2 matching over 15 bases. J gave up 0 bases and V 6 bases, and 16 bases lay outside the gene matches. CDR1 ENHRY and CDR2 SYGVKD come from the germline V gene. The CDR3 contains 21 residues. CDR3 region: CAISSLGTSGRLPSSTDTQYF. The sequenced part of the CDR3 DNA is TGTGCCATCAGCTCCCTCGGGACTAGCGGGAGGCTTCCCTCTAGCACAGATACG.

The table lists this clone with many counts. The CDR3 goes on 3 residues after the read ends, and that part is filled in from the germline J gene. The V and J genes are TRBV4-1 and TRBJ2-3, with 8 nucleotides matching TRBD2. The CDR3 length is 17 residues. Germline V lookup: CDR1 MGHRA, CDR2 YSYEKL. Trimming removed 0 bases from V and 0 bases from J; junction bases left unmatched: 5. The covered CDR3 bases are TGCGCCAGCAGCCAAGATCGGGGGGGGGCAAGCACAGATACG. It is translated as CASSQDRGGASTDT. In full, the CDR3 is CASSQDRGGASTDTQYF.

Many counts were recorded for this clone. CDR3 sequence: CASSFRVVDADTQYF. Partial CDR3 DNA: TGTGCCAGCAGCTTTAGGGTGGTAGATGCAGATACG. The rearrangement joins TRBV11-2 to TRBJ2-3; the D is unclear. The sequenced fragment ends 3 residues before the CDR3 boundary, so the rest is inferred from the germline J gene. Trimming left V 3 bases short and J 4 bases short, with 14 bases between. The CDR3 consists of 15 residues. Germline loops: CDR1 SGHAT, CDR2 FQNNGV.

This clone was picked up many times. Coverage ceases 3 residues before the CDR3 finishes, and the germline J gene fills in the end. The V and J genes are TRBV2 and TRBJ2-4; 10 bases align to TRBD1. CDR3 length: 15 residues. The J segment lost 8 bases and the V segment lost 2 bases, leaving 6 bases of the junction unmatched. Germline assignment: CDR1 SNHLY and CDR2 FYNNEI. The CDR3 DNA, read in part, is TGTGCCAGCAGTGAACCGGGACAGGGGTTGGACATT. Amino acid sequence: CASSEPGQGLDI. The whole CDR3 sequence is CASSEPGQGLDIQYF. The entire variable domain, with the rest obtained from reference TRBV2 and TRBJ2-4, is as follows: EPEVTQTPSHQVTQMGQEVILRCVPISNHLYFYWYRQILGQKVEFLVSFYNNEISEKSEIFDDQFSVERPDGSNFTLKIRSTKLEDSAMYFCASSEPGQGLDIQYFGAGTRLSVL.

Many counts were recorded for this clone. The CDR3 end lies 3 residues beyond the end of the read and is filled in from the germline J gene. This chain links TRBV6-1 with TRBJ1-6; D is uncertain. V was clipped by 2 bases and J by 0 bases, with 8 bases between them. The CDR3 covers 16 residues. Germline CDR1 reads MNHNS; CDR2 reads SASEGT. The CDR3 bases that were read are TGTGCCAGCAGTGAAAGAGCAGGCTCCTATAATTCACCC. Translation: CASSERAGSYNSP. The whole CDR3 reads CASSERAGSYNSPLHF.

Ten or more counts support this clone. The sequenced fragment ends 3 residues before the CDR3 boundary, so the rest is inferred from the germline J gene. This sequence joins TRBV5-1 and TRBJ2-3, with TRBD2 matching 7 bases. The CDR3 has 15 amino acids. The V and J ends lost 4 bases and 2 bases, in that order; junction bases with no gene match: 7. Looked up from germline, CDR1 is SGHRS and CDR2 is YFSETQ. The CDR3 reads CASSALADSTDTQYF. The part of the CDR3 DNA that was read is TGCGCCAGCAGCGCTCTAGCGGACTCCACAGATACG.

At least ten counts were recorded for this clone. The missing CDR3 end, 3 residues past where the read stops, is filled in from the germline J gene. J is TRBJ2-5 and V is TRBV2, with TRBD2 matching 7 bases. Trimming took 6 bases from V and 0 from J; bases not matched to a gene: 4. This CDR3 contains 14 residues. Germline V gene data show CDR1 as SNHLY and CDR2 as FYNNEI. The CDR3 loop is CASRSLAYQETQYF. CDR3 DNA (partial): TGTGCCAGCAGATCACTAGCGTACCAAGAGACC.

This clone showed up just a few times. Read sequence stops 3 residues before the CDR3 end, and the germline J gene provides the missing end. The V and J genes are TRBV11-3 and TRBJ2-7, with D tentatively TRBD1 (5 bases). Germline V CDR1 and CDR2: SGHNT, YENEEA. This CDR3 is built from 13 residues. The V gene lost 1 base and the J gene lost 4 bases, with 8 bases spanning the gap. CDR3 bases read: TGTGCCAGCAGCTTAGCCCAGGGTTACGAG. Translation gives CASSLAQGYE. The CDR3 as a whole reads CASSLAQGYEQYF.

This clone showed up many times. A read error may account for a junction end that differs from germline. The read terminates 3 residues before the CDR3 end, so the remaining end is supplied by the germline J gene. This sequence joins TRBV7-7 and TRBJ2-3; 12 bases agree with TRBD2. This CDR3 spans 17 amino acids. Germline V CDR1 and CDR2: SSHAT, FNYEAQ (reference sequence). The CDR3 sequence: CASSLASGLAGINTQYF. CDR3 bases read: TGTGCTAGCAGCTTAGCGTCCGGACTAGCGGGAATAAATACG.

This clone was observed many times. The CDR3 is CASSLGLYNEQFF. The part of the CDR3 DNA that was read is TGCGCCAGCAGCTTGGGTCTTTACAATGAG. The V call is TRBV5-1, the J call TRBJ2-1, with D unresolved. The sequenced fragment ends 3 residues before the CDR3 boundary, so the rest is inferred from the germline J gene. This CDR3 is 13 amino acids long. The germline V gene has CDR1 SGHRS and CDR2 YFSETQ. V gave up 0 bases and J gave up 4 bases, with 5 bases separating them. Looking up the rest from reference TRBV5-1 and TRBJ2-1 gives the full variable domain: KAGVTQTPRYLIKTRGQQVTLSCSPISGHRSVSWYQQTPGQGLQFLFEYFSETQRNKGNFPGRFSGRQFSNSRSEMNVSTLELGDSALYLCASSLGLYNEQFFGPGTRLTVL.

This clone appeared many times. The read falls 3 residues short of the CDR3 end, and the missing part is taken from the germline J gene. Other nucleotide sequences in the sample specify the same CDR3. The chain couples TRBV20-1 to TRBJ2-5; 8 nucleotides line up with TRBD1. CDR1 and CDR2 (germline): DFQATT, SNEGSKA (reference sequence). CDR3 length equals 13 residues. V shed 4 bases and J 4 bases; nucleotides not matched to a gene: 5. CDR3 DNA, as far as it was read: TGCAGTGCTACCGGACAGGGAGGAGAGACC. This encodes CSATGQGGET. The CDR3 in its entirety is CSATGQGGETQYF.

This clone was counted many times. The read ends 3 residues shy of where the CDR3 ends; the end is completed using the germline J gene. V is TRBV5-8 and J is TRBJ2-5, with 8 nucleotides matching TRBD1. The CDR3 has 14 amino acids. Germline V gene data show CDR1 as SGHTS and CDR2 as YDEGEE. The V and J ends lost 2 bases and 2 bases, in that order; junction bases with no gene match: 2. The CDR3: CASSLRQGQETQYF. The covered CDR3 bases are TGTGCCAGCAGCTTAAGACAGGGGCAAGAGACC.

This clone occurred many times. The read terminates 3 residues ahead of where the CDR3 ends, so the germline J gene completes it. The V gene is TRBV7-3, the J gene TRBJ2-3; TRBD1 matches 7 bases. The CDR3 is 16 amino acids. The germline gives CDR1 SGHTA, CDR2 FQGTGA. J gave up 5 bases and V 3 bases, and 11 bases lay outside the gene matches. CDR3 sequence: CASSFQGQPTGDTQYF. The DNA read from the CDR3 is TGTGCCAGCAGCTTCCAGGGACAGCCCACTGGAGATACG.

This clone was counted only a few times. The read is 3 residues too short to cover the CDR3 end, so that end is filled in from the germline J gene. The chain recombines TRBV10-2 with TRBJ2-5; 7 bases map to TRBD2. The V gene end was trimmed by 6 bases and the J gene end by 4 bases; junction bases not matched to a gene: 8. CDR1 is WSHSY and CDR2 is SAAADI in the germline V gene. There are 14 residues in the CDR3. The CDR3 bases that were read are TGCGCCAGCAGAATGGGGAGCGGGGCAGAGACC. This codes for CASRMGSGAET. The CDR3 as a whole reads CASRMGSGAETQYF.

This clone was seen a few times. The read terminates 3 residues ahead of where the CDR3 ends, so the germline J gene completes it. V gene TRBV11-3 combines with J gene TRBJ2-5; TRBD2 aligns across 10 bases. Germline CDR1 and CDR2: SGHNT and YENEEA. The CDR3 is 15 amino acids. The CDR3: CASRSEREGRETQYF. The CDR3 bases that were read are TGTGCAAGTCGCTCCGAGCGGGAGGGCCGGGAGACC.

This clone was picked up many times. The missing CDR3 end, 3 residues past where the read stops, is filled in from the germline J gene. V usage is TRBV2 and J usage is TRBJ2-3, with TRBD1 matching 8 bases. V was pared by 7 bases and J by 0 bases, with 18 bases of the junction left unmatched. CDR1 SNHLY and CDR2 FYNNEI come from the germline V gene. The CDR3 totals 19 residues. CDR3 region: CASIPLPTVDRASTDTQYF. The DNA read from the CDR3 is TGTGCCAGCATCCCGCTTCCCACCGTGGACAGGGCTAGCACAGATACG.

As regards this clone: The read stops 3 residues short of the end of the CDR3; the missing end is completed from the germline J gene. The rearrangement uses TRBV11-1 and TRBJ2-2, with 7 bases lining up with TRBD1. The CDR3 runs 13 residues. The germline gives CDR1 SGHAT, CDR2 FQDESV (reference sequence). After removal of 5 bases from V and 9 bases from J, the junction contained 6 bases not matched to a gene. The DNA read from the CDR3 is TGTGCCAGCAGCCTCGACAGGGCACGGGAG. Amino acid sequence: CASSLDRARE. The entire CDR3 protein reads CASSLDRARELFF.

This clone was observed many times. With the read ending 3 residues before the CDR3 end, the germline J gene is used to fill in that end. The chain uses TRBV19 and TRBJ1-2; 8 nucleotides line up with TRBD1. The germline V gene has CDR1 LNHDA and CDR2 SQIVND (reference sequence). Trimming removed 5 bases from V and 2 bases from J; junction bases left unmatched: 7. This CDR3 has 15 amino acids. The DNA read from the CDR3 is TGTGCCAGTAGTGTGAGGACAGGGCCGAACTATGGC. Amino acid sequence: CASSVRTGPNYG. The CDR3 as a whole reads CASSVRTGPNYGYTF.

This clone was seen at least ten times. The read comes to an end 3 residues before the CDR3 does, leaving the germline J gene to fill in the end. J is TRBJ2-4 and V is TRBV20-1, with D possibly matching TRBD2 (6 bases). The V gene lost 6 bases and the J gene lost 0 bases, with 12 bases spanning the gap. This CDR3 is 14 amino acids long. The germline gives CDR1 DFQATT, CDR2 SNEGSKA (reference sequence). The sequenced CDR3 bases are TGCAGTGCCCCCCCCGGGGGAGCCAAAAACATT. Protein: CSAPPGGAKNI. The entire CDR3 is CSAPPGGAKNIQYF.

This clone was seen repeatedly, ten times or more. The CDR3 extends 3 residues past the end of the read, so its final part is completed from the germline J gene. The chain links TRBV14 to TRBJ2-3, with TRBD2 identical over 7 bases. Germline loops: CDR1 SGHDN, CDR2 FVKESK. This CDR3 comprises 17 residues. The V gene end was trimmed by 1 base and the J gene end by 1 base; junction bases not matched to a gene: 8. The DNA read from the CDR3 is TGTGCCAGCAGCCAAGCGGGGAGGGCCCGAGGCACAGATACG. Translating it yields CASSQAGRARGTDT. The whole CDR3 protein reads CASSQAGRARGTDTQYF.

At least ten counts were recorded for this clone. Read sequence stops 3 residues before the CDR3 end, and the germline J gene provides the missing end. The V gene is TRBV14, the J gene TRBJ1-2, with 7 bases identical to TRBD1. From germline, CDR1 is SGHDN and CDR2 FVKESK. CDR3 length: 15 amino acids. The J segment lost 0 bases and the V segment lost 5 bases, leaving 6 bases of the junction unmatched. The covered CDR3 bases are TGTGCCAGCAGCTTAGGACAGGCCCCTAACTATGGC. This sequence encodes CASSLGQAPNYG. The entire CDR3 protein reads CASSLGQAPNYGYTF.

This clone was seen a handful of times. Read sequence stops 3 residues before the CDR3 end, and the germline J gene provides the missing end. This chain joins TRBV6-2 or TRBV6-3 and TRBJ2-1; 8 nucleotides align to TRBD2. There are 15 residues in the CDR3. Germline V gene data show CDR1 as MNHEY and CDR2 as SVGEGT. V lost 10 bases to trimming and J lost 3 bases; unmatched junction nucleotides: 11. CDR3 in amino acids: CATDPGTRVYNEQFF. Partial CDR3 DNA: TGTGCCACCGACCCCGGGACTAGGGTCTACAATGAG.

This clone showed up many times. Read sequence stops 3 residues before the CDR3 end, and the germline J gene provides the missing end. The chain joins TRBV30 to TRBJ2-6, with no clear D. Germline V lookup: CDR1 GTSNPN, CDR2 SVGIG (reference sequence). This CDR3 has 14 residues. Trimming removed 1 base from V and 0 bases from J, with 4 bases in between. The CDR3 reads CAWSELSGANVLTF. Partial CDR3 DNA: TGTGCCTGGAGTGAACTCTCTGGGGCCAACGTC. Complete variable domain (other parts from reference TRBV30 and TRBJ2-6): SQTIHQWPATLVQPVGSPLSLECTVEGTSNPNLYWYRQAAGRGLQLLFYSVGIGQISSEVPQNLSASRPQDRQFILSSKKLLLSDSGFYLCAWSELSGANVLTFGAGSRLTVL.

This clone was recorded at least ten times. With the read ending 3 residues before the CDR3 end, the germline J gene is used to fill in that end. V and J are TRBV7-2 and TRBJ2-1; 8 bases fit TRBD1. V lost 4 bases and J lost 9; bases outside the gene matches: 8. The CDR3 loop spans 14 amino acids. Germline assignment: CDR1 SGHTA and CDR2 FQGNSA. CDR3 residues: CASSSRGPFCEQFF. CDR3 DNA, as far as it was read: TGTGCCAGCAGCTCCAGGGGGCCCTTCTGTGAG.

This clone was counted between two and nine times. The CDR3 end is not reached by the read, which stops 3 residues before it; the germline J gene fills it in. V is TRBV11-2 and J is TRBJ2-5; possibly TRBD1 for D (6 bases). Germline loops: CDR1 SGHAT, CDR2 FQNNGV. This CDR3 has 14 amino acids. V was trimmed by 3 bases and J by 7 bases, leaving 15 bases between them. The covered CDR3 bases are TGTGCCAGCAGCTTCGGGGCAGGGGTGGGGACC. Protein product: CASSFGAGVGT. In full, the CDR3 reads CASSFGAGVGTQYF. The full variable domain, in which reference TRBV11-2 and TRBJ2-5 provide the parts outside the CDR3, is EAGVAQSPRYKIIEKRQSVAFWCNPISGHATLYWYQQILGQGPKLLIQFQNNGVVDDSQLPKDRFSAERLKGVDSTLKIQPAKLEDSAVYLCASSFGAGVGTQYFGPGTRLLVL.

This clone was picked up many times. From the germline J gene comes the end of the CDR3, since the read stops 3 residues before it. The chain links TRBV10-3 to TRBJ2-1, with 9 bases fitting TRBD2. The CDR3 has 14 residues. Germline assignment: CDR1 ENHRY and CDR2 SYGVKD. The V segment lost 6 bases and the J segment 5 bases; nucleotides outside the gene matches: 5. CDR3 DNA (partial): TGTGCCATCAGCAGGACTAGCGTCGACAATGAG. Amino acids: CAISRTSVDNE. The complete CDR3 reads CAISRTSVDNEQFF.

This clone was seen repeatedly, ten times or more. The sequence runs out 3 residues before the end of the CDR3; the remainder is reconstructed from the germline J gene. The gene calls are TRBV19 and TRBJ1-5, with 9 bases matching TRBD1. This CDR3 region has 15 residues. After removal of 7 bases from V and 2 bases from J, the junction contained 6 bases not matched to a gene. Looked up from germline, CDR1 is LNHDA and CDR2 is SQIVND (reference sequence). The CDR3 protein is CASIRTGEGNQPQHF. The CDR3 DNA, read in part, is TGTGCCAGTATTAGGACAGGGGAGGGCAATCAGCCC.

This clone was seen many times. The read terminates 3 residues ahead of where the CDR3 ends, so the germline J gene completes it. J is TRBJ2-1 and V is TRBV5-1; TRBD2 is a possible D gene (6 bases). The V and J ends lost 0 bases and 8 bases respectively, with 12 bases between them. The CDR3 totals 14 residues. Germline lookup yields CDR1 SGHRS and CDR2 YFSETQ. The sequenced CDR3 bases are TGCGCCAGCAGCTTGGGGGCGGGAATCGATGAG. It translates to CASSLGAGIDE. The whole CDR3 protein is CASSLGAGIDEQFF.

The sample holds many counts of this clone. The read ends 3 residues before the CDR3 terminus; that terminus is restored from the germline J gene. The V call is TRBV30, the J call TRBJ1-2; 10 positions match TRBD1. Germline lookup yields CDR1 GTSNPN and CDR2 SVGIG (reference sequence). The J segment lost 4 bases and the V segment lost 3 bases, leaving 8 bases of the junction unmatched. The CDR3 is 15 amino acids. The DNA read from the CDR3 is TGTGCCTGGAGGGCGGACAGGGGGAAGGGCTATGGC. Translation: CAWRADRGKGYG. The full CDR3 reads CAWRADRGKGYGYTF.